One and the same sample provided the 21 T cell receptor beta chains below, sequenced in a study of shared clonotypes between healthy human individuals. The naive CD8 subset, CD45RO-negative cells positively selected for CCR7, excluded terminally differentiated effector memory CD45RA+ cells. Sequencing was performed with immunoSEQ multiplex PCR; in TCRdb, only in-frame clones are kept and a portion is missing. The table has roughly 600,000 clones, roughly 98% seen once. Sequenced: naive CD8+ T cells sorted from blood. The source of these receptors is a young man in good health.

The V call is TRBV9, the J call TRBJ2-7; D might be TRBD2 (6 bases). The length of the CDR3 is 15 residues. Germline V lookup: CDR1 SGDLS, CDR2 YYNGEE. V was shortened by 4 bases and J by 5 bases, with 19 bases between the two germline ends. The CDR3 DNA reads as TGTGCCAGCAGCCAAGTCGGCGGGATAGGCCACGAGCAGTACTTC. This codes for CASSQVGGIGHEQYF. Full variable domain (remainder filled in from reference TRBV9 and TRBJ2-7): DSGVTQTPKHLITATGQRVTLRCSPRSGDLSVYWYQQSLDQGLQFLIQYYNGEERAKGNILERFSAQQFPDLHSELNLSSLELGDSALYFCASSQVGGIGHEQYFGPGTRLTVT.

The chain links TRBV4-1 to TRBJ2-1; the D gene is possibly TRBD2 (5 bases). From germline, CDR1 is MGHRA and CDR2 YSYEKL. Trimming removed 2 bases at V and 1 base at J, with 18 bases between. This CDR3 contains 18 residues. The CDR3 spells CASSQSPPLDPSYNEQFF. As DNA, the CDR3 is TGCGCCAGCAGCCAATCCCCCCCACTAGACCCTTCCTACAATGAGCAGTTCTTC.

The CDR3 sequence: CASSFRGDEQYF. CDR3 nucleotides: TGTGCCAGCAGTTTTCGAGGGGACGAGCAGTACTTC. The chain is built from TRBV27 and TRBJ2-7; D may be TRBD1 or TRBD2 (5 bases each). V was trimmed by 3 bases and J by 5 bases, leaving 8 bases between them. The CDR3 runs 12 residues. The V gene's germline CDR1 is MNHEY and CDR2 SMNVEV (reference sequence).

The CDR3 DNA reads TGTGCCTGGAGTTTGGGGACAGGAGTTGGTGGCTACACCTTC. It codes for CAWSLGTGVGGYTF. J is TRBJ1-2 and V is TRBV30; 8 bases map to TRBD1. The CDR3 loop spans 14 amino acids. CDR1 and CDR2 from the germline V gene are GTSNPN and SVGIG (reference sequence). Trimming at V came to 2 bases and at J to 7 bases, leaving 9 bases not matched to a gene.

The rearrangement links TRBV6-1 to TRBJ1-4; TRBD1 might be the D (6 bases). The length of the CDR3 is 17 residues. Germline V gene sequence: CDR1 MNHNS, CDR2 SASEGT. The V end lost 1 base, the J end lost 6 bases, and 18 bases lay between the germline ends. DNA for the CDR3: TGTGCCAGCAGTGAAGAGGGGGAGGGGACACATTATGAAAAACTGTTTTTT. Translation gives CASSEEGEGTHYEKLFF.

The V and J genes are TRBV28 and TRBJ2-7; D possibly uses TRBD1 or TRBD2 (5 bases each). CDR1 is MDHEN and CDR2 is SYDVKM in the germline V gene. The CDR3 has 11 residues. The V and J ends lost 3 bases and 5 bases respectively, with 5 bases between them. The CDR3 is CASSLGDEQYF. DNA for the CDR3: TGTGCCAGCAGTTTGGGGGACGAGCAGTACTTC.

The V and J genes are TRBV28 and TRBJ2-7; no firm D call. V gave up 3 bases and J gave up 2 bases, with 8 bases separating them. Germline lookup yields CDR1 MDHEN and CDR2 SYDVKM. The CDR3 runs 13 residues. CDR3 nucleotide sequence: TGTGCCAGCAGTTTGGCGAAAACCTACGAGCAGTACTTC. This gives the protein CASSLAKTYEQYF.

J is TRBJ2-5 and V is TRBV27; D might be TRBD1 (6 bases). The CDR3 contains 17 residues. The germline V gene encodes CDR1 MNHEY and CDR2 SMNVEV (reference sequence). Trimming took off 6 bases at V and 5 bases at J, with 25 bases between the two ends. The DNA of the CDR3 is TGTGCCAGCAGCCAAAACCTTGGGGGCAGGGCGGAGGAGACCCAGTACTTC. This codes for CASSQNLGGRAEETQYF.

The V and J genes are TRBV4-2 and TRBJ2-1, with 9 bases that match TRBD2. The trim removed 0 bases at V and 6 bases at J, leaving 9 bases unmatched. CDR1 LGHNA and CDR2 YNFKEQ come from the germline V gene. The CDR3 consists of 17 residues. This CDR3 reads CASSQDQRSGSSNEQFF. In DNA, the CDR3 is TGTGCCAGCAGCCAAGATCAGCGTAGCGGGAGCTCCAATGAGCAGTTCTTC.

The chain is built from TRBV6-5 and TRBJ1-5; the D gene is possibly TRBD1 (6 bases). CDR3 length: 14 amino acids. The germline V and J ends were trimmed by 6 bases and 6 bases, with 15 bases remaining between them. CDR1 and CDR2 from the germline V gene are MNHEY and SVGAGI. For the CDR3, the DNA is TGTGCCAGCAGCCTCCGGGGGCACGGTCAGCCCCAGCATTTT. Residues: CASSLRGHGQPQHF.

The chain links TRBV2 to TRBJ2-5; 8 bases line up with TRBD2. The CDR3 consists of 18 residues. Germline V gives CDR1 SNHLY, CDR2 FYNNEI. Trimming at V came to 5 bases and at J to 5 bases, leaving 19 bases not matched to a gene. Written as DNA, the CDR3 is TGTGCCAGCAGTCCCATGGGACGGGAGGGCTATTCTTGGGAGACCCAGTACTTC. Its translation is CASSPMGREGYSWETQYF.

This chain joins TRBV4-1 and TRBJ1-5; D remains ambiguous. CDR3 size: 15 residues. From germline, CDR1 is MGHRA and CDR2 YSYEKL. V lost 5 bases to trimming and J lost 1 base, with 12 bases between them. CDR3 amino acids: CASSSTGSSNQPQHF. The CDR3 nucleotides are TGCGCCAGCAGCTCAACGGGGAGCAGCAATCAGCCCCAGCATTTT.

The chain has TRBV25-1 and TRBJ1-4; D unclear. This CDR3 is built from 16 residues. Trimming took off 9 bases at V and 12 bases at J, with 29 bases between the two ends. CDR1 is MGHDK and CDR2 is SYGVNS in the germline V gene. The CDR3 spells CARGLPAPRLRDELFF. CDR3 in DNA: TGTGCCAGGGGCTTACCTGCTCCGAGGTTAAGAGACGAACTGTTTTTT.

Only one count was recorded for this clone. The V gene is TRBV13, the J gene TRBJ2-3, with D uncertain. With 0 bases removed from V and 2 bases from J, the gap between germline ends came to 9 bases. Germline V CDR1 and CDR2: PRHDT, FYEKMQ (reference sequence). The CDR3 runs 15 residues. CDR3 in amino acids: CASSLGPDPTDTQYF. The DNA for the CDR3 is TGTGCCAGCAGCTTAGGCCCCGATCCCACAGATACGCAGTATTTT.

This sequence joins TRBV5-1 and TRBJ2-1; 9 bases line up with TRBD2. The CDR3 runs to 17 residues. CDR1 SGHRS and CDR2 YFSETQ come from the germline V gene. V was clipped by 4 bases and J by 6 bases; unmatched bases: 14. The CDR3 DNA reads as TGCGCCAGCAGCCCGGTTGGGGCGCTAGCGGGACGCAATGAGCAGTTCTTC. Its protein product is CASSPVGALAGRNEQFF. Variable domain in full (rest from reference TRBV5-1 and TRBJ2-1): KAGVTQTPRYLIKTRGQQVTLSCSPISGHRSVSWYQQTPGQGLQFLFEYFSETQRNKGNFPGRFSGRQFSNSRSEMNVSTLELGDSALYLCASSPVGALAGRNEQFFGPGTRLTVL.

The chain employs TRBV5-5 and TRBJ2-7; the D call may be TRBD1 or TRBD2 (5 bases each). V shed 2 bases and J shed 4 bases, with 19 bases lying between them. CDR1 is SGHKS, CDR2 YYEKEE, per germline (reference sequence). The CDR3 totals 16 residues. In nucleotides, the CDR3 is TGTGCCAGCAGCTTATGGGATGGGGGAGTTTTGTACGAGCAGTACTTC. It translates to CASSLWDGGVLYEQYF.

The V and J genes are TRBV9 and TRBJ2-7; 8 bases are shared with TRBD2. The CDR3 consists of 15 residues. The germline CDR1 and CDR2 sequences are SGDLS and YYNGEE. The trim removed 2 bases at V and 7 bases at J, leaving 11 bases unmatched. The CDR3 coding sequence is TGTGCCAGCAGCGTGGGCGGCAGCGGGGGTAAGGAGCAGTACTTC. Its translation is CASSVGGSGGKEQYF.

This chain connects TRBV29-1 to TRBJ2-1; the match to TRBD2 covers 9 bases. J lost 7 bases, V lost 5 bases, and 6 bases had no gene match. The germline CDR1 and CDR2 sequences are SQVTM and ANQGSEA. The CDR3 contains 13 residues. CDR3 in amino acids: CSVITSGLNEQFF. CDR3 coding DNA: TGCAGCGTTATTACTAGCGGGTTAAATGAGCAGTTCTTC.

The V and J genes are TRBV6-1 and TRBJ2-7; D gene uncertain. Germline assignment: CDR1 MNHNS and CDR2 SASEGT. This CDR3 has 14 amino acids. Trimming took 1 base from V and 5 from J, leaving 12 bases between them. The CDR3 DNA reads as TGTGCCAGCAGTGAAGGTCCCGGTTGGGACGAGCAGTACTTC. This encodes CASSEGPGWDEQYF.

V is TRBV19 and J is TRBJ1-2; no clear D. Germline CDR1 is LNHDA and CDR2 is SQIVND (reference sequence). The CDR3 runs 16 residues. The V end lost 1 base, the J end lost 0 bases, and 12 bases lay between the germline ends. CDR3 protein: CASSIVDPPTNYGYTF. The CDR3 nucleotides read TGTGCCAGTAGTATAGTGGACCCGCCAACTAACTATGGCTACACCTTC. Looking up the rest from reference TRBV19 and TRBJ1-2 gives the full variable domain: DGGITQSPKYLFRKEGQNVTLSCEQNLNHDAMYWYRQDPGQGLRLIYYSQIVNDFQKGDIAEGYSVSREKKESFPLTVTSAQKNPTAFYLCASSIVDPPTNYGYTFGSGTRLTVV.

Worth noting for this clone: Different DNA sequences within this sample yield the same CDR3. The CDR3 DNA reads TGCGCCAGCAGCTTGGTTGGCGGCTCCTACGAGCAGTACTTC. Translating gives CASSLVGGSYEQYF. V and J are TRBV5-1 and TRBJ2-7, with D unresolved. The CDR3 consists of 14 residues. The germline gives CDR1 SGHRS, CDR2 YFSETQ. With 0 bases removed from V and 0 bases from J, the gap between germline ends came to 7 bases.